The rows below give T cell receptor beta chains drawn from one sample of a study of T cells after posttransplantation cyclophosphamide. Assay: immunoSEQ multiplex PCR; the TCRdb copy retains only in-frame clones and omits some. Of about 30,000 clones listed, roughly nine tenths are singletons. Source material: naive CD4+ T cells sorted from blood. The receptors shown here come from a young man in good health and a related stem cell transplant donor. Each CDR3 is given with its conserved first and last residue. A D gene is named only where the DNA matches it firmly. The size of a clone is reported for some rows only, either as once, few or many, or as a class for expanded clones.

j_gene,len,abundance,d_gene,v_gene,CDR3aa,CDR3nt
TRBJ2-3,14,.,.,TRBV29-1,CSVEPGKGTDTQYF,TGCAGCGTTGAACCGGGGAAAGGCACAGATACGCAGTATTTT
TRBJ2-3,12,once,.,TRBV19,CASSWAPDTQYF,TGTGCCAGTAGTTGGGCTCCGGATACGCAGTATTTT
TRBJ2-5,13,.,TRBD1,TRBV7-9,CASSSTGAETQYF,TGTGCCAGCAGCTCGACAGGGGCGGAGACCCAGTACTTC
TRBJ1-5,14,.,.,TRBV6-1,CASSEFPLNQPQHF,TGTGCCAGCAGTGAATTCCCACTTAATCAGCCCCAGCATTTT
TRBJ2-7,14,.,TRBD1,TRBV5-1,CASTGTGSSYEQYF,TGCGCCAGCACGGGGACAGGGTCCTCCTACGAGCAGTACTTC
TRBJ1-4,16,.,TRBD1,TRBV5-1,CASSEGTVITNEKLFF,TGCGCCAGCAGCGAAGGGACAGTTATTACTAATGAAAAACTGTTTTTT
TRBJ1-5,17,.,TRBD1,TRBV5-8,CASSLAGAGGFEDPQHF,TGTGCCAGCAGCTTGGCCGGCGCAGGGGGCTTTGAAGATCCCCAGCATTTT
TRBJ1-2,15,.,TRBD1,TRBV15,CATSNGGTARYGYTF,TGTGCCACCAGCAACGGTGGGACAGCCCGCTATGGCTACACCTTC
TRBJ1-5,13,.,.,TRBV5-6,CASSPRGNQPQHF,TGTGCCAGCAGCCCCCGGGGGAATCAGCCCCAGCATTTT
TRBJ1-4,14,once,TRBD1,TRBV7-2,CASSRDSRYEKLFF,TGTGCCAGCAGCCGGGACAGCCGCTATGAAAAACTGTTTTTT
TRBJ1-1,13,.,.,TRBV7-6,CASSLAQGTEAFF,TGTGCCAGCAGCTTAGCCCAGGGCACTGAAGCTTTCTTT
TRBJ1-2,16,once,TRBD1,TRBV7-9,CASDLNRGASYYGYTF,TGTGCCAGCGACCTCAACAGGGGGGCGAGCTACTATGGCTACACCTTC
TRBJ2-3,15,.,.,TRBV14,CASSHQTSSTDTQYF,TGTGCCAGCAGCCATCAGACATCTAGCACAGATACGCAGTATTTT
TRBJ2-5,15,.,TRBD1,TRBV6-1,CASSGDRGRGETQYF,TGTGCCAGCAGTGGCGACAGGGGGCGAGGAGAGACCCAGTACTTC
TRBJ2-5,14,.,.,TRBV4-3,CASSQALLTREQYF,TGCGCCAGCAGCCAAGCCCTCCTTACTAGAGAGCAGTACTTC
TRBJ2-5,14,once,.,TRBV7-2,CASSKPPVQETQYF,TGTGCCAGCAGTAAACCTCCGGTCCAAGAGACCCAGTACTTC
TRBJ2-5,14,.,.,TRBV5-4,CASSLIAPGETQYF,TGTGCCAGCAGCTTAATAGCTCCGGGGGAGACCCAGTACTTC
TRBJ2-5,14,.,.,TRBV18,CASSPPGRGETQYF,TGTGCCAGCTCACCACCGGGCAGGGGCGAGACCCAGTACTTC
TRBJ1-6,14,.,.,TRBV11-2,CASSANQVQSPLHF,TGTGCCAGCAGCGCCAACCAGGTTCAATCACCCCTCCACTTT
TRBJ1-2,12,.,TRBD1,TRBV19,CASKTGGYGYTF,TGTGCCAGTAAAACAGGGGGCTATGGCTACACCTTC
TRBJ2-7,15,.,TRBD2,TRBV5-4,CASSRAVAGGREQYF,TGTGCCAGCAGCCGGGCAGTAGCGGGGGGGCGCGAGCAGTACTTC
TRBJ2-7,15,.,.,TRBV10-1,CASSPGGAPRWEQYF,TGCGCCAGCTCCCCTGGGGGGGCCCCTCGATGGGAGCAGTACTTC
TRBJ2-2,16,.,.,TRBV5-1,CASSLFSRTNTGELFF,TGCGCCAGCTCCCTATTCTCAAGGACTAACACCGGGGAGCTGTTTTTT
TRBJ2-3,17,.,TRBD2,TRBV19,CASSMLAGGSSTDTQYF,TGTGCCAGTAGTATGCTAGCGGGGGGATCTAGCACAGATACGCAGTATTTT
TRBJ2-7,13,.,.,TRBV5-1,CASSLVEGYEQYF,TGCGCCAGCAGCTTGGTGGAGGGCTACGAGCAGTACTTC
TRBJ2-1,13,once,TRBD1,TRBV5-4,CASSWGQPNEQFF,TGTGCCAGCAGCTGGGGACAGCCCAATGAGCAGTTCTTC